Shown below are 10 T cell receptor beta chains from a single sample sequenced in a study of blood T cell repertoires in COVID-19. Profiled with immunoSEQ multiplex PCR; TCRdb holds only in-frame clones, not every one. The sample has around 140,000 clones; approximately 88% are singletons. The specimen sequenced was peripheral blood. The receptors stem from a human donor in a cohort sampled during active COVID-19.

This clone has a single count. The rearrangement uses TRBV5-5 and TRBJ2-7; TRBD2 matches at 7 bases. Germline V CDR1 and CDR2: SGHKS, YYEKEE (reference sequence). CDR3 length: 14 residues. V trimming: 4 bases; J trimming: 4 bases; junction bases outside the gene matches: 8. The CDR3 nucleotides read TGTGCCAGCAGCCCCGGGACTATGAGGTACGAGCAGTACTTC. Translating gives CASSPGTMRYEQYF.

The rearrangement joins TRBV6-4 to TRBJ2-3, with D perhaps TRBD1 (6 bases). The CDR3 spans 17 residues. The germline V and J ends were trimmed by 6 bases and 0 bases, with 19 bases remaining between them. Per the germline V gene, CDR1 is MRHNA and CDR2 is SNTAGT. The CDR3 nucleotides read TGTGCCAGCAGAAACCCGACAGGCCGATCTAGCACAGATACGCAGTATTTT. It translates to CASRNPTGRSSTDTQYF.

V is TRBV3-1 (or the pseudogene TRBV3-2) and J is TRBJ2-3, with D perhaps matching TRBD2 (6 bases). The V end was cut by 1 base, the J end by 4 bases, with 9 bases between. In germline, CDR1 is LGHDT, CDR2 YNNKEL (reference sequence). There are 14 residues in the CDR3. In DNA, the CDR3 is TGTGCCAGCAGCCAAGGCGGGGCGGCAGATACGCAGTATTTT. Protein: CASSQGGAADTQYF.

The V call is TRBV7-2, the J call TRBJ2-3; 9 bases match TRBD2. J gave up 3 bases and V 7 bases, and 17 bases lay outside the gene matches. The CDR3 is 18 residues long. Per the germline V gene, CDR1 is SGHTA and CDR2 is FQGNSA. The CDR3 spells CASTRRGGRFERTDTQYF. The CDR3 DNA is TGTGCCAGCACGCGGCGGGGGGGCCGGTTTGAGAGGACAGATACGCAGTATTTT.

The chain joins TRBV7-3 to TRBJ2-1; TRBD2 matches at 10 bases. Germline V gene lookup returns CDR1 SGHTA and CDR2 FQGTGA. The CDR3 loop spans 18 amino acids. V shed 1 base, J shed 3 bases, and the junction held 9 bases outside the gene matches. The CDR3 protein is CASSLMAPRTSGYNEQFF. CDR3 in DNA: TGTGCCAGCAGCTTAATGGCCCCGAGGACTAGCGGCTACAATGAGCAGTTCTTC. Full variable domain (rest looked up from reference TRBV7-3 and TRBJ2-1): GAGVSQTPSNKVTEKGKYVELRCDPISGHTALYWYRQSLGQGPEFLIYFQGTGAADDSGLPNDRFFAVRPEGSVSTLKIQRTERGDSAVYLCASSLMAPRTSGYNEQFFGPGTRLTVL.

This clone appeared a single time. The chain couples TRBV29-1 to TRBJ1-2; 9 positions match TRBD1. Germline-derived CDR1 and CDR2 are SQVTM and ANQGSEA. Losses at the gene ends were 6 bases for V and 2 bases for J; bases not matched to a gene: 4. This CDR3 has 13 amino acids. CDR3 sequence: CSVGQGLNYGYTF. In DNA form, the CDR3 reads TGCAGCGTAGGACAGGGGCTAAACTATGGCTACACCTTC.

This chain joins TRBV29-1 and TRBJ2-1; possibly TRBD1 for D (7 bases). This CDR3 has 12 amino acids. Deletions cut 7 bases from V and 6 bases from J, with 13 bases between. Germline V gene data show CDR1 as SQVTM and CDR2 as ANQGSEA. CDR3 sequence reads: CSASQGGNEQFF. Here the CDR3 DNA reads TGCAGCGCCTCCCAGGGGGGCAATGAGCAGTTCTTC.

This clone has at least ten counts. The rearrangement joins TRBV6-5 to TRBJ2-5; no clear D. The V end was cut by 0 bases, the J end by 0 bases, with 11 bases between. The germline V gene has CDR1 MNHEY and CDR2 SVGAGI. The CDR3 loop spans 16 amino acids. The CDR3 nucleotides are TGTGCCAGCAGTTACTCGTGGCTTGACAACCAAGAGACCCAGTACTTC. Its translation: CASSYSWLDNQETQYF.

This clone has a single count. The rearrangement uses TRBV4-3 and TRBJ2-3; a possible D gene is TRBD1 (5 bases). V was trimmed by 4 bases and J by 2 bases, leaving 16 bases between them. The germline gives CDR1 LGHNA, CDR2 YSLEER. This CDR3 has 16 amino acids. CDR3 sequence reads: CASSRRQTFFTDTQYF. Written as DNA, the CDR3 is TGCGCCAGCAGCCGCCGACAGACATTTTTCACAGATACGCAGTATTTT.

This clone was detected once. The V gene is TRBV11-2, the J gene TRBJ1-2; TRBD1 agrees at 11 bases. The CDR3 contains 15 residues. From germline, CDR1 is SGHAT and CDR2 FQNNGV. The junction had 6 bases not matched to a gene; V was cut back by 5 bases and J by 4 bases. For the CDR3, the DNA is TGTGCCAGCAGCCTCAGGACAGGGGGCGGCTATGGCTACACCTTC. Encoded protein: CASSLRTGGGYGYTF.